The 9 T cell receptor beta chains presented below share a single source sample, sequenced in a study of T-cell reconstitution after alpha-beta-depleted transplantation in children. The TCRbeta library was prepared with unique molecular identifiers. TCRdb redid the calling of the PCR reads with MiXCR, one entry per CDR3 protein. The data show hundreds of thousands of distinct CDR3 sequences, about 12% seen once. The source material was PBMCs, sampled before TCRalphabeta/CD19-depleted stem cell transplant. All receptors derive from a girl under 10 years old with congenital amegakaryocytic thrombocytopenia, due to receive a stem cell transplant.

This clonotype was picked up a small number of times. The chain is built from TRBV7-6 and TRBJ2-7; TRBD2 aligns across 7 bases. Germline V gives CDR1 SGHVS, CDR2 FNYEAQ. CDR3 length equals 15 residues. With 5 bases clipped from V and 3 bases from J, the junction kept 10 bases outside the gene matches. The CDR3 spells CASSPAAGVGYEQYF. In nucleotides, the CDR3 is TGTGCCAGCAGCCCCGCGGCGGGAGTTGGCTACGAGCAGTACTTC. The whole variable domain, filled in from reference TRBV7-6 and TRBJ2-7, reads GAGVSQSPRYKVTKRGQDVALRCDPISGHVSLYWYRQALGQGPEFLTYFNYEAQQDKSGLPNDRFSAERPEGSISTLTIQRTEQRDSAMYRCASSPAAGVGYEQYFGPGTRLTVT.

This clonotype was found many times. J is TRBJ2-1 and V is TRBV7-2, with 8 bases fitting TRBD2. This CDR3 is 16 amino acids long. With V trimmed by 1 base and J by 8 bases, 10 bases remained unmatched. Per germline, CDR1 SGHTA and CDR2 FQGNSA. The CDR3 loop reads CASSLGSGSPPDEQFF. The CDR3 DNA follows: TGTGCCAGCAGCTTAGGAAGCGGGAGCCCCCCGGATGAGCAGTTCTTC.

This clonotype has a handful of counts. This chain uses TRBV12-3 or TRBV12-4 with TRBJ2-3; D gene ambiguous. Trimming removed 2 bases at V and 2 bases at J, with 8 bases between. The CDR3 covers 14 residues. The CDR3 here is CASSLIWDTDTQYF. The DNA for the CDR3 is TGTGCCAGCAGTTTAATTTGGGACACAGATACGCAGTATTTT.

The table lists this clonotype with a few counts. V usage is TRBV20-1 and J usage is TRBJ2-1, with 8 bases matching TRBD2. This CDR3 is built from 16 residues. In germline, CDR1 is DFQATT, CDR2 SNEGSKA (reference sequence). The V segment lost 4 bases and the J segment 7 bases; nucleotides outside the gene matches: 15. Written as DNA, the CDR3 is TGCAGTGCTAAAACCCTGGGACTAGATTGGGTTAATGAGCAGTTCTTC. Its translation: CSAKTLGLDWVNEQFF.

This clonotype occurred a few times. One junction end disagrees with the germline gene, perhaps due to a read error. The rearrangement links TRBV5-1 to TRBJ1-5; 8 bases are a match to TRBD1. The CDR3 consists of 15 residues. CDR1 is SGHRS and CDR2 is YFSETQ in the germline V gene. This chain's CDR3 is CASSLETGGNQPQHF. The CDR3 DNA follows: TGTGCCAGCAGTTTGGAGACAGGGGGCAATCAGCCCCAGCATTTT.

This clonotype occurred many times. The rearrangement uses TRBV7-9 and TRBJ1-2, with D possibly being TRBD1 (6 bases). V was pared by 5 bases and J by 7 bases, with 14 bases between. CDR1 is SEHNR, CDR2 FQNEAQ, per germline (reference sequence). The CDR3 extends over 13 amino acids. The CDR3 loop is CASSPLQGVGYTF. The DNA for the CDR3 is TGTGCCAGCAGCCCATTACAGGGAGTTGGCTACACCTTC.

This clonotype turned up a few times. This rearrangement joins TRBV7-9 to TRBJ2-2; D unclear. Germline V gene data show CDR1 as SEHNR and CDR2 as FQNEAQ (reference sequence). The V and J ends lost 5 bases and 3 bases respectively, with 13 bases between them. The CDR3 sequence is 15 residues long. The CDR3: CASSLENGYTGELFF. The DNA for the CDR3 is TGTGCCAGCAGCCTAGAGAACGGATACACCGGGGAGCTGTTTTTT.

The chain combines TRBV12-3 or TRBV12-4 with TRBJ2-1; 8 bases map to TRBD2. The V gene end was trimmed by 6 bases and the J gene end by 8 bases; junction bases not matched to a gene: 12. The CDR3 is 15 residues long. The DNA of the CDR3 is TGTGCCAGCAGGCGGCTTAGCGGGACGGTTGATGAGCAGTTCTTC. The encoded protein is CASRRLSGTVDEQFF.

The chain joins TRBV30 to TRBJ1-4; perhaps TRBD1 as D (5 bases). The CDR3 contains 13 residues. Germline V gene lookup returns CDR1 GTSNPN and CDR2 SVGIG (reference sequence). With 7 bases removed from V and 3 bases from J, the gap between germline ends came to 12 bases. CDR3 residues: CALRRGPNEKLFF. The CDR3 DNA reads TGTGCCTTGCGGAGGGGTCCTAATGAAAAACTGTTTTTT.